The present TCR beta chain was sequenced within a study of T-cell memory formation after mild COVID-19. About the study: In these data, TCR clusters were largely donor specific.

A single record per CDR3 protein comes from TCRdb applying MiXCR to the 5' RACE reads. The table records 410,000 or so distinct CDR3 sequences, more than 20% of them present only once. Overall study results and limits: A second wave expanding day 15 to 37 was CD4+-biased; contracting clones were balanced. There was no confirmation that second-wave clones peaking on day 37 were SARS-CoV-2 specific. Contracting CD8+ clones were enriched in EMRA, CD4+ mainly in CM and EM.

Looked up from germline, CDR1 is SNHLY and CDR2 is FYNNEI. There are 14 residues in the CDR3. The V segment lost 0 bases and the J segment 8 bases; nucleotides outside the gene matches: 4. A note on this clonotype: Its specificity is unknown.

This chain connects TRBV2 to TRBJ2-1; 7 positions agree with TRBD1. The sequence derives from an adult woman who had mild COVID-19 (a few samples of this study predate the infection). Cell type and time point are not known. Sequences were obtained from PBMCs or a T cell subset sorted from them (not recorded which). For the CDR3, the DNA is TGTGCCAGCAGTGAAGCCCGACAGGGCCATGAGCAGTTCTTC. As protein: CASSEARQGHEQFF.